What follows describes a single TCR beta chain. Its antigen is unknown. The repertoire was sequenced with immunoSEQ multiplex PCR; TCRdb's copy has only in-frame clones and lacks some. This sample has around 100,000 clones, with roughly 89% found just once. The data belong to a study of OX40 agonist ivuxolimab in advanced cancers. About the study: The dose-escalation group included hepatocellular carcinoma, melanoma, renal cell carcinoma and head and neck cancer.

Overall study results and limits: CD4+ and CD8+ blood T cells expanded clonally by week 6 at 0.1 to 3.0 mg/kg. The authors did not determine the antigen specificity of the expanded peripheral T cells.

The TCR originated in an adult with an advanced solid tumor such as melanoma, head and neck, liver or kidney cancer. The starting material was CD4+ or CD8+ T cells sorted from blood, obtained in a trial of the OX40 agonist ivuxolimab.

The CDR3: CAWSPGGAAGANVLTF. The CDR3 DNA sequence: TGTGCCTGGAGTCCGGGGGGCGCGGCTGGGGCCAACGTCCTGACTTTC. This sequence joins TRBV30 and TRBJ2-6, with a weak D call TRBD2 (7 bases). V dropped 2 bases and J dropped 2 bases, with 13 bases sitting between them. The germline CDR1 and CDR2 sequences are GTSNPN and SVGIG (reference sequence). CDR3 length: 16 residues.